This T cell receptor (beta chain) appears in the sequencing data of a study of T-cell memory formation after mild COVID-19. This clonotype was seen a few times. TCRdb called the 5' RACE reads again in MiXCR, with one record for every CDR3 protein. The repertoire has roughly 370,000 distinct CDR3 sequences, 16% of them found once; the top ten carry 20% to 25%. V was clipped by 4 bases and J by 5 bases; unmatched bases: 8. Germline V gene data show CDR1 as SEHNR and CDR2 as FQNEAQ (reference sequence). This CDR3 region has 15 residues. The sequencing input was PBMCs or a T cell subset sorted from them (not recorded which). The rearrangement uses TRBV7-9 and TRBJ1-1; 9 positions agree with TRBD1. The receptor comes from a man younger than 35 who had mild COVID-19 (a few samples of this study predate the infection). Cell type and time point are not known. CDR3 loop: CASSYAGTGLTEAFF. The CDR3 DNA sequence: TGTGCCAGCAGCTACGCCGGGACAGGGTTAACTGAAGCTTTCTTT.